The sequence of this T cell receptor beta chain was determined in a study of blood T cell repertoires in COVID-19. Study details: Whether acute or convalescent, the COVID-19 samples came from the United States, Italy and Spain. The analysed material was cDNA or gDNA that came from T cells, B-cell-depleted T cells, or PBMCs.

Original methodology: Researchers report that nucleated cell counts were estimated from reference gene primer amplification. Some clones are missing from TCRdb's copy, which holds only in-frame ones; the method was immunoSEQ multiplex PCR. Clone size and the V and J calls come from that table; the DNA yielded D and trimming. The sample yields more than 70,000 clones, around nine tenths seen once. The receptor was derived from a woman aged 45-60 years in a cohort sampled during active COVID-19. The sample consisted of peripheral blood.

The CDR3 loop reads CSVEDRTSGLNEQFF. DNA of the CDR3: TGCAGCGTTGAAGATCGTACTAGCGGGCTCAATGAGCAGTTCTTC. The chain joins TRBV29-1 to TRBJ2-1; 9 bases are a match to TRBD2. Looked up from germline, CDR1 is SQVTM and CDR2 is ANQGSEA. The length of the CDR3 is 15 residues. The V gene end was trimmed by 0 bases and the J gene end by 6 bases; junction bases not matched to a gene: 6.